This T cell receptor (beta chain) derives from a study of cytomegalovirus exposure and HLA in healthy donors. Study background: Researchers found that roughly 80% of 398 genotyped donors fell within the Caucasian-associated ancestry cluster.

Germline V gives CDR1 SGHTA, CDR2 FQGTGA. Trimming left V 4 bases short and J 8 bases short, with 9 bases between. This CDR3 is built from 12 residues. In the PCR, 60 Vbeta and 13 Jbeta primers were used. Clones were read by immunoSEQ multiplex PCR, and TCRdb kept only the in-frame ones, dropping some. The data show some 140,000 clones, with 8.9% seen just once and roughly 7% held by the top ten. The chain uses TRBV7-3 and TRBJ2-1, with D unclear. The specimen was PBMCs. The source is a woman aged 40-49 years in good health and CMV-seropositive. In nucleotides, the CDR3 is TGTGCCAGCAGCTCTAGTGGAGATGAGCAGTTCTTC. Translation gives CASSSSGDEQFF.